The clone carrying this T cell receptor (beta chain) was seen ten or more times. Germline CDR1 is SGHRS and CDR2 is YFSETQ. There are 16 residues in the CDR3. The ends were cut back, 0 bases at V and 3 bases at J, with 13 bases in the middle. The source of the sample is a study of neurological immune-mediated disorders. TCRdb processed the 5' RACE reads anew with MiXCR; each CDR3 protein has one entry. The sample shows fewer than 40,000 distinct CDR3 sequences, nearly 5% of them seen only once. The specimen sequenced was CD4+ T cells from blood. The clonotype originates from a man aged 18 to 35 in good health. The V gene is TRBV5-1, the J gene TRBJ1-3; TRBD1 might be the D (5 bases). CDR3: CASSLEGTAGGNTIYF. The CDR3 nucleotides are TGCGCCAGCAGCTTGGAAGGGACTGCGGGTGGAAACACCATATATTTT. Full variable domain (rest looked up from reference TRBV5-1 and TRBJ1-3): KAGVTQTPRYLIKTRGQQVTLSCSPISGHRSVSWYQQTPGQGLQFLFEYFSETQRNKGNFPGRFSGRQFSNSRSEMNVSTLELGDSALYLCASSLEGTAGGNTIYFGEGSWLTVV.